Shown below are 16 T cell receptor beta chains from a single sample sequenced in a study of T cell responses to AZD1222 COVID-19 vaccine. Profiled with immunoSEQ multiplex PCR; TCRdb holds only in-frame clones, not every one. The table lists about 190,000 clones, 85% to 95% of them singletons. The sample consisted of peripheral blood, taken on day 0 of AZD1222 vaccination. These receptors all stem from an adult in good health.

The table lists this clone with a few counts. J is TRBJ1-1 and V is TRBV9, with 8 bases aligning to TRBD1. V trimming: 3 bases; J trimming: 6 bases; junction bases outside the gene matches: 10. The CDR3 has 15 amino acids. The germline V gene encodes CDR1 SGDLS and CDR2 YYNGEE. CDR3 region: CASSAYSGGTSEAFF. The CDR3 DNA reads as TGTGCCAGCAGCGCCTATTCAGGGGGCACTTCTGAAGCTTTCTTT.

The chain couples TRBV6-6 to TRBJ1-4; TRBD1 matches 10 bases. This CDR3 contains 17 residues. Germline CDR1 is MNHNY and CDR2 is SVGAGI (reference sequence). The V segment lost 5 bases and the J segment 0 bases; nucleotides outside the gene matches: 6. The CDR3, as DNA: TGTGCCAGCAGTCGCGGACAGGGGGGTGCAACTAATGAAAAACTGTTTTTT. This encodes CASSRGQGGATNEKLFF.

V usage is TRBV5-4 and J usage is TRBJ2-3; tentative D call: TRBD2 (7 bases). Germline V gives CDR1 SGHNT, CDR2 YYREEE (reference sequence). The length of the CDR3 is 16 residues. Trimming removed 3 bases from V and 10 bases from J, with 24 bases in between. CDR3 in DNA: TGTGCCAGCAGCTCCCCGTCCGGGGGGCCTCTAGGCGCGCAGTATTTT. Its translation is CASSSPSGGPLGAQYF. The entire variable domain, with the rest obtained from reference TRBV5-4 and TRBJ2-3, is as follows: ETGVTQSPTHLIKTRGQQVTLRCSSQSGHNTVSWYQQALGQGPQFIFQYYREEENGRGNFPPRFSGLQFPNYSSELNVNALELDDSALYLCASSSPSGGPLGAQYFGPGTRLTVL.

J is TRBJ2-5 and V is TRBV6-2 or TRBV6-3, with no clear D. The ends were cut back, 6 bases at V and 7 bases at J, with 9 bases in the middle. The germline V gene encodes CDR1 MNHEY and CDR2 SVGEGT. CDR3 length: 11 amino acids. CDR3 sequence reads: CASSPQWTQYF. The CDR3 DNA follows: TGTGCCAGCAGCCCACAATGGACCCAGTACTTC.

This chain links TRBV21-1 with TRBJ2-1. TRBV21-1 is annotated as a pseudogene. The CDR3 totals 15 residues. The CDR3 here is CASSKADKSYNEQFF. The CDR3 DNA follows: TGTGCCAGCAGCAAAGCAGATAAATCCTACAATGAGCAGTTCTTC.

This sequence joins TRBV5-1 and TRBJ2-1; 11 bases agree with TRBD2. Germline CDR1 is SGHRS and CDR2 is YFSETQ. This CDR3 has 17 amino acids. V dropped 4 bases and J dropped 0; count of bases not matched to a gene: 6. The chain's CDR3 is CASSAGLAGVSYNEQFF. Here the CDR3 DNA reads TGCGCCAGCAGCGCCGGACTAGCGGGTGTCTCCTACAATGAGCAGTTCTTC.

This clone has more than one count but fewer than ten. CDR3 amino acids: CASSPTWGGQRSSYNSPLHF. The CDR3 DNA follows: TGTGCCAGCAGTCCTACATGGGGGGGCCAAAGGAGCTCCTATAATTCACCCCTCCACTTT. The gene calls are TRBV6-6 and TRBJ1-6; the D gene is possibly TRBD1 (6 bases). Trimming removed 5 bases at V and 0 bases at J, with 23 bases between. This CDR3 contains 20 residues. Germline CDR1 and CDR2: MNHNY and SVGAGI (reference sequence).

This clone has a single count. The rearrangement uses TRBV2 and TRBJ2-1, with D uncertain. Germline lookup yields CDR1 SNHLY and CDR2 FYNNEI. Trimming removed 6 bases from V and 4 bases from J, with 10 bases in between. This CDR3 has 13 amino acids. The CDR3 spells CASRVDNYNEQFF. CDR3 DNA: TGTGCCAGCAGGGTAGACAATTACAATGAGCAGTTCTTC.

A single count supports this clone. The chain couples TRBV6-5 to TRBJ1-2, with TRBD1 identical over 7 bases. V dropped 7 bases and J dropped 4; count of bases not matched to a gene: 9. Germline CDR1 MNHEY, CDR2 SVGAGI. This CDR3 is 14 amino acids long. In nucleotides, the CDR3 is TGTGCCAGCAATCGACAGGGAGGGAGCTATGGCTACACCTTC. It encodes CASNRQGGSYGYTF.

The CDR3 protein is CASRTGSEQFF. DNA of the CDR3: TGTGCCAGCAGGACCGGGTCAGAGCAGTTCTTC. The chain is built from TRBV6-6 and TRBJ2-1, with D hard to call. The CDR3 spans 11 residues. The germline V gene encodes CDR1 MNHNY and CDR2 SVGAGI (reference sequence). The V end lost 6 bases, the J end lost 10 bases, and 10 bases lay between the germline ends.

CDR3 bases: TGTGCCAGCAGCTTAGGGCGGTCAACTGAAGCTTTCTTT. It encodes CASSLGRSTEAFF. The V call is TRBV11-2, the J call TRBJ1-1; D ambiguous. The length of the CDR3 is 13 residues. Between the trimmed V and J ends, which lost 1 base and 5 bases, there was a span of 8 bases. Germline V gene data show CDR1 as SGHAT and CDR2 as FQNNGV.

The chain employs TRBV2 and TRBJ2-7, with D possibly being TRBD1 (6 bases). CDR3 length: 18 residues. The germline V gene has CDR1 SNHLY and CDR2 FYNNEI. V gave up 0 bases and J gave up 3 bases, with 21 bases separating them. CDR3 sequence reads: CASSEANPADSLYYEQYF. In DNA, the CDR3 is TGTGCCAGCAGTGAAGCAAACCCCGCGGACAGTCTTTACTACGAGCAGTACTTC.

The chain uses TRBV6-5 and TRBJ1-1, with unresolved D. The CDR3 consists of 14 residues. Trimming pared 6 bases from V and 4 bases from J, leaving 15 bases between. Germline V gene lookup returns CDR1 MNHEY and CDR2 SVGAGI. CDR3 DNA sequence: TGTGCCAGCAGATACGGCCAGGCGGCCACTGAAGCTTTCTTT. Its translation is CASRYGQAATEAFF.

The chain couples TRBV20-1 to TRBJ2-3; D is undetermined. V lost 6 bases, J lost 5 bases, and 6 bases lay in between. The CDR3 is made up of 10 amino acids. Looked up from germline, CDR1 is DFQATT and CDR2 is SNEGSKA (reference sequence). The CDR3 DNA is TGCAGTGCCAAGGAAGATACGCAGTATTTT. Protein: CSAKEDTQYF.

CDR3 nucleotides: TGTGCCAGCAGTCAGACCTGGGGGAACACTGAAGCTTTCTTT. Translating it yields CASSQTWGNTEAFF. The chain has TRBV2 and TRBJ1-1, with D unclear. Germline values: CDR1 SNHLY, CDR2 FYNNEI. Trimming left V 5 bases short and J 1 base short, with 11 bases between. The CDR3 loop spans 14 amino acids.

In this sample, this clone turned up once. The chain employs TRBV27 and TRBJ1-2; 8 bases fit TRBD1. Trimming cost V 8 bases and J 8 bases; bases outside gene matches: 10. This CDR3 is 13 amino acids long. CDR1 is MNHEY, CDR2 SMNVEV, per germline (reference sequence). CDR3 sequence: CASRRTGPYGYTF. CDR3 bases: TGTGCCAGCCGCAGGACAGGGCCTTACGGCTACACCTTC.